These 26 T cell receptor beta chains were all obtained from the same sample, sequenced in a study of technical replicates of blood from a handful of donors. Assay used: immunoSEQ multiplex PCR; TCRdb lists only in-frame clones, some missing. Of some 60,000 clones in the sample, 75% to 95% are singletons; the top ten hold approximately 3.9%. The sequenced sample was PBMCs. The receptors originated from a human donor in good health. Some clones in this sample may be carry-over from other donors' samples.

The chain has TRBV9 and TRBJ2-1, with TRBD1 matching 7 bases. This CDR3 comprises 14 residues. Germline V gene sequence: CDR1 SGDLS, CDR2 YYNGEE. Germline trimming cut 4 bases from V and 7 bases from J; bases unmatched to any gene: 8. The CDR3 region is CASSPQTGSNEQFF. Written as DNA, the CDR3 is TGTGCCAGCAGCCCCCAGACAGGGAGTAATGAGCAGTTCTTC.

This rearrangement joins TRBV4-2 to TRBJ1-5, with D possibly being TRBD1 (6 bases). There are 15 residues in the CDR3. V lost 4 bases and J lost 6, with 16 bases in between. Germline loops: CDR1 LGHNA, CDR2 YNFKEQ. The CDR3 loop is CASSLEGGGGQPQHF. The DNA of the CDR3 is TGTGCCAGCAGCCTAGAGGGCGGGGGCGGTCAGCCCCAGCATTTT.

V is TRBV7-9 and J is TRBJ2-5, with D unresolved. The ends were cut back, 1 base at V and 7 bases at J, with 10 bases in the middle. Germline V lookup: CDR1 SEHNR, CDR2 FQNEAQ (reference sequence). The CDR3 has 13 amino acids. CDR3 bases: TGTGCCAGCAGCTTAGTAACGACGGGGACCCAGTACTTC. Its protein product is CASSLVTTGTQYF.

The chain is built from TRBV4-1 and TRBJ2-5, with TRBD2 identical over 7 bases. The CDR3 consists of 15 residues. In germline, CDR1 is MGHRA, CDR2 YSYEKL. The J segment lost 4 bases and the V segment lost 2 bases, leaving 7 bases of the junction unmatched. The CDR3 coding sequence is TGCGCCAGCAGCCAACCGGGACTACCCGGAGAGACCCAGTACTTC. Translating it yields CASSQPGLPGETQYF.

This rearrangement joins TRBV7-6 to TRBJ1-2, with D possibly TRBD1 on 5 matching bases. V was clipped by 5 bases and J by 7 bases, with 23 bases between them. CDR1 is SGHVS and CDR2 is FNYEAQ in the germline V gene. The CDR3 totals 16 residues. This CDR3 reads CASSLDANPGLGGYTF. The CDR3 DNA follows: TGTGCCAGCAGCCTCGACGCCAACCCAGGGTTGGGTGGCTACACCTTC.

The chain links TRBV6-6 to TRBJ2-1; D is unresolved. V was cut by 7 bases and J by 8 bases, with 12 bases left in between. CDR1 and CDR2 from the germline V gene are MNHNY and SVGAGI (reference sequence). The CDR3 extends over 12 amino acids. The CDR3 bases are TGTGCCAGCAACAACCTAGTCGATGAGCAGTTCTTC. Translation: CASNNLVDEQFF.

The chain employs TRBV10-3 and TRBJ1-2; TRBD1 is a possible D gene (6 bases). The CDR3 extends over 15 amino acids. V lost 4 bases, J lost 1 base, and 13 bases lay in between. In germline, CDR1 is ENHRY, CDR2 SYGVKD. The CDR3 loop reads CAISARDTGNYGYTF. The CDR3 DNA reads TGTGCCATCAGTGCCCGGGACACTGGTAACTATGGCTACACCTTC.

This sequence joins TRBV5-8 and TRBJ2-1; 10 bases match TRBD2. Germline assignment: CDR1 SGHTS and CDR2 YDEGEE. The length of the CDR3 is 14 residues. With V trimmed by 4 bases and J by 8 bases, 6 bases remained unmatched. The CDR3 nucleotides read TGTGCCAGCAGCGGCCTAGCGGGAGTAGATGAGCAGTTCTTC. It yields the protein CASSGLAGVDEQFF.

The CDR3 DNA follows: TGTGCCAGCAGTTGGGGACAGGGGGCTCCAGGGGGCTACACCTTC. It specifies CASSWGQGAPGGYTF. The genes are TRBV27 and TRBJ1-2; 12 positions match TRBD1. Trimming removed 4 bases from V and 8 bases from J; junction bases left unmatched: 8. CDR3 length: 15 residues. Per germline, CDR1 MNHEY and CDR2 SMNVEV (reference sequence).

The chain recombines TRBV18 with TRBJ2-1; 12 nucleotides line up with TRBD1. After removal of 0 bases from V and 6 bases from J, the junction contained 3 bases not matched to a gene. The CDR3 sequence is 16 residues long. The germline gives CDR1 KGHSH, CDR2 LQKENI. The CDR3 spells CASSPPGQGAINEQFF. CDR3 nucleotide sequence: TGTGCCAGCTCACCACCGGGACAGGGGGCGATCAATGAGCAGTTCTTC.

This rearrangement joins TRBV5-1 to TRBJ2-1, with D possibly matching TRBD2 (5 bases). Germline CDR1 SGHRS, CDR2 YFSETQ. This CDR3 spans 11 amino acids. The V and J ends lost 7 bases and 7 bases respectively, with 9 bases between them. The CDR3 protein is CASGSGNEQFF. CDR3 in DNA: TGCGCCAGCGGGAGTGGGAATGAGCAGTTCTTC.

The chain combines TRBV7-2 with TRBJ2-5; 7 bases align to TRBD1. Germline V gene data show CDR1 as SGHTA and CDR2 as FQGNSA. The CDR3 is 13 residues long. J lost 2 bases, V lost 6 bases, and 3 bases had no gene match. The CDR3 DNA reads TGTGCCAGCAGACAGGGGACGCAAGAGACCCAGTACTTC. Its translation: CASRQGTQETQYF. The entire variable domain, with the rest obtained from reference TRBV7-2 and TRBJ2-5, is as follows: GAGVSQSPSNKVTEKGKDVELRCDPISGHTALYWYRQSLGQGLEFLIYFQGNSAPDKSGLPSDRFSAERTGGSVSTLTIQRTQQEDSAVYLCASRQGTQETQYFGPGTRLLVL.

The chain has TRBV10-3 and TRBJ1-3; 8 nucleotides line up with TRBD1. V was clipped by 3 bases and J by 0 bases; unmatched bases: 1. The CDR3 consists of 15 residues. In germline, CDR1 is ENHRY, CDR2 SYGVKD. CDR3 sequence (DNA): TGTGCCATCAGTGACACAGGGGGCTCTGGAAACACCATATATTTT. Protein: CAISDTGGSGNTIYF.

This rearrangement joins TRBV7-9 to TRBJ2-7; 7 nucleotides agree with TRBD2. After removal of 3 bases from V and 4 bases from J, the junction contained 6 bases not matched to a gene. The CDR3 is made up of 14 amino acids. Per germline, CDR1 SEHNR and CDR2 FQNEAQ (reference sequence). CDR3 nucleotides: TGTGCCAGCAGCTTCTTTAGGGGAGGGTACGAGCAGTACTTC. Translating it yields CASSFFRGGYEQYF.

The rearrangement uses TRBV6-5 and TRBJ1-1, with D uncertain. V shed 5 bases and J shed 1 base, with 8 bases lying between them. This CDR3 has 13 residues. The germline V gene has CDR1 MNHEY and CDR2 SVGAGI. Written as DNA, the CDR3 is TGTGCCAGCAGTCGGGTGGGGAACACTGAAGCTTTCTTT. This sequence encodes CASSRVGNTEAFF.

The chain recombines TRBV25-1 with TRBJ1-1, with D uncertain. The CDR3 spans 13 residues. Deletions cut 2 bases from V and 1 base from J, with 5 bases between. CDR1 is MGHDK, CDR2 SYGVNS, per germline. The CDR3 sequence: CASSELWNTEAFF. The CDR3 region has the DNA TGTGCCAGCAGTGAACTGTGGAACACTGAAGCTTTCTTT.

J is TRBJ2-7 and V is TRBV5-4; 7 nucleotides agree with TRBD1. The CDR3 runs to 14 residues. Germline V gene lookup returns CDR1 SGHNT and CDR2 YYREEE (reference sequence). J was trimmed by 1 base and V by 3 bases; bases with no gene match: 4. Here the CDR3 DNA reads TGTGCCAGCAGCTCCGGCAGGGGGTCCTACGAGCAGTACTTC. Its protein product is CASSSGRGSYEQYF.

The chain links TRBV5-1 to TRBJ2-1, with TRBD2 as a possible D gene (6 bases). Germline CDR1 and CDR2: SGHRS and YFSETQ. V was shortened by 1 base and J by 6 bases, with 14 bases between the two germline ends. The CDR3 runs 15 residues. CDR3 sequence (DNA): TGCGCCAGCAGCTTGAACGACAGAGCGGGCAATGAGCAGTTCTTC. Its translation: CASSLNDRAGNEQFF. Looking up the rest from reference TRBV5-1 and TRBJ2-1 gives the full variable domain: KAGVTQTPRYLIKTRGQQVTLSCSPISGHRSVSWYQQTPGQGLQFLFEYFSETQRNKGNFPGRFSGRQFSNSRSEMNVSTLELGDSALYLCASSLNDRAGNEQFFGPGTRLTVL.

The chain has TRBV7-2 and TRBJ2-4; tentatively, D is TRBD1 (6 bases). The CDR3 spans 15 residues. V lost 5 bases and J lost 3, with 14 bases in between. Germline V gene lookup returns CDR1 SGHTA and CDR2 FQGNSA. The CDR3 DNA sequence: TGTGCCAGCAGCCCCGGGCCAGGGGTCAAAAACATTCAGTACTTC. Amino acid sequence: CASSPGPGVKNIQYF.

This chain joins TRBV7-3 and TRBJ1-1; D unclear. The V gene's germline CDR1 is SGHTA and CDR2 FQGTGA. This CDR3 contains 13 residues. V was cut by 4 bases and J by 3 bases, with 9 bases left in between. CDR3 amino acids: CASSYDPDTEAFF. The CDR3 coding sequence is TGTGCCAGCAGCTATGATCCGGACACTGAAGCTTTCTTT.

This sequence joins TRBV5-1 and TRBJ2-3; no reliable D call. The CDR3 spans 14 residues. V lost 0 bases and J 0 bases, leaving 5 bases between the germline ends. Germline V CDR1 and CDR2: SGHRS, YFSETQ. The CDR3 DNA is TGCGCCAGCAGCTTGGAGCCAAGCACAGATACGCAGTATTTT. Residues: CASSLEPSTDTQYF.

V usage is TRBV7-9 and J usage is TRBJ2-7; no definite D call. V lost 3 bases to trimming and J lost 2 bases, with 8 bases between them. The CDR3 consists of 13 residues. Germline CDR1 and CDR2: SEHNR and FQNEAQ (reference sequence). The CDR3 DNA is TGTGCCAGCAGCTTCCCCGGTGCCTACGAGCAGTACTTC. Residues: CASSFPGAYEQYF.

This clone was seen only once. V gene TRBV7-8 combines with J gene TRBJ2-1, with 14 bases that match TRBD2. This CDR3 is built from 16 residues. The germline gives CDR1 SGHVS, CDR2 FQNEAQ. With V trimmed by 5 bases and J by 8 bases, 8 bases remained unmatched. The CDR3 spells CASSPGTSGSHDEQFF. In DNA form, the CDR3 reads TGTGCCAGCAGCCCGGGGACTAGCGGGAGTCATGATGAGCAGTTCTTC.

This sequence joins TRBV19 and TRBJ1-2; unclear D gene. V was pared by 1 base and J by 7 bases, with 13 bases between. Germline V CDR1 and CDR2: LNHDA, SQIVND (reference sequence). The CDR3 covers 14 residues. The DNA for the CDR3 is TGTGCCAGTAGTATAGTACCAGCGGAGGGTGGCTACACCTTC. Translated: CASSIVPAEGGYTF.

V gene TRBV30 combines with J gene TRBJ2-5; perhaps TRBD1 as D (6 bases). Trimming cost V 2 bases and J 5 bases, with 12 bases left between them. Germline CDR1 is GTSNPN and CDR2 is SVGIG (reference sequence). There are 13 residues in the CDR3. CDR3 nucleotides: TGTGCCTGGAGTCTTGGACAGACGGAGACCCAGTACTTC. Translating gives CAWSLGQTETQYF.

The V gene is TRBV19, the J gene TRBJ2-7; 15 bases match TRBD2. CDR3 length equals 17 residues. From germline, CDR1 is LNHDA and CDR2 SQIVND (reference sequence). V lost 7 bases, J lost 0 bases, and 7 bases stayed unmatched. CDR3 nucleotide sequence: TGTGCCAGTAAGGGGACTAGCGGGAGGACTAACTCCTACGAGCAGTACTTC. Amino acid sequence: CASKGTSGRTNSYEQYF.